The next 18 T cell receptor beta chains were all read from a single sample in a study of blood T cell repertoires in COVID-19. Sequencing used immunoSEQ multiplex PCR; TCRdb keeps in-frame clones, though not all of them. The sample lists approximately 210,000 clones; around 81% were seen once. Sample: PBMCs or T cells enriched from blood (not recorded which). Source of these receptors: a woman aged 50 to 60 with acute COVID-19.

The V gene is TRBV7-8, the J gene TRBJ2-1, with a possible D match to TRBD1 (6 bases). CDR3 length: 20 residues. V lost 4 bases and J 0 bases, leaving 25 bases between the germline ends. Per germline, CDR1 SGHVS and CDR2 FQNEAQ. The CDR3 coding sequence is TGTGCCAGCAGCTCTCTCGCCGGGGACACCGAAAAGAGCTCCTACAATGAGCAGTTCTTC. Translating it yields CASSSLAGDTEKSSYNEQFF.

This chain connects TRBV19 to TRBJ2-5; 8 bases line up with TRBD2. The CDR3 loop spans 16 amino acids. The germline V gene has CDR1 LNHDA and CDR2 SQIVND (reference sequence). With 0 bases clipped from V and 2 bases from J, the junction kept 5 bases outside the gene matches. CDR3 region: CASSIDGGASQETQYF. The CDR3 nucleotides are TGTGCCAGTAGTATAGACGGGGGGGCGAGTCAAGAGACCCAGTACTTC.

V and J are TRBV19 and TRBJ1-2; 12 bases match TRBD1. This CDR3 contains 14 residues. The germline gives CDR1 LNHDA, CDR2 SQIVND (reference sequence). V was clipped by 7 bases and J by 7 bases; unmatched bases: 7. The CDR3 protein is CASIGTGGESGYTF. CDR3 coding DNA: TGTGCCAGTATCGGGACAGGGGGCGAATCTGGCTACACCTTC.

The genes are TRBV6-6 and TRBJ2-1; 10 bases map to TRBD2. The length of the CDR3 is 16 residues. Germline values: CDR1 MNHNY, CDR2 SVGAGI (reference sequence). V shed 5 bases, J shed 0 bases, and the junction held 4 bases outside the gene matches. For the CDR3, the DNA is TGTGCCAGCAGTCCTCGGACTAGCGGCTCCTACAATGAGCAGTTCTTC. This translates into CASSPRTSGSYNEQFF.

The chain combines TRBV6-2 or TRBV6-3 with TRBJ2-2; TRBD1 matches at 9 bases. The CDR3 runs 17 residues. Germline loops: CDR1 MNHEY, CDR2 SVGEGT. V lost 5 bases to trimming and J lost 4 bases; unmatched junction nucleotides: 11. The CDR3 spells CASSRPGTGIGTGELFF. CDR3 bases: TGTGCCAGCAGTAGGCCCGGGACAGGGATCGGCACCGGGGAGCTGTTTTTT.

The chain carries TRBV24-1 and TRBJ2-2, with 10 positions matching TRBD2. The germline V gene encodes CDR1 KGHDR and CDR2 SFDVKD. The CDR3 spans 17 residues. J gave up 7 bases and V 1 base, and 8 bases lay outside the gene matches. The CDR3 is CATSDFTSGRADGELFF. CDR3 nucleotides: TGTGCCACCAGTGATTTTACCAGCGGGAGGGCCGACGGGGAGCTGTTTTTT.

The chain is built from TRBV10-3 and TRBJ2-7, with 9 bases identical to TRBD1. Germline loops: CDR1 ENHRY, CDR2 SYGVKD. This CDR3 has 12 amino acids. The V segment lost 3 bases and the J segment 9 bases; nucleotides outside the gene matches: 3. CDR3 DNA: TGTGCCATCAGTGACAGGACAGGGGTGCAGTACTTC. It codes for CAISDRTGVQYF.

The chain joins TRBV3-1 (or the pseudogene TRBV3-2) to TRBJ2-1; possible D gene TRBD2, 5 bases. Germline assignment: CDR1 LGHDT and CDR2 YNNKEL (reference sequence). This CDR3 spans 13 amino acids. Trimming cost V 4 bases and J 4 bases, with 8 bases left between them. CDR3 DNA sequence: TGTGCCAGCAGCCCTCTAGCTTACAATGAGCAGTTCTTC. Protein: CASSPLAYNEQFF.

The chain links TRBV5-4 to TRBJ1-3, with 7 bases that match TRBD1. Germline assignment: CDR1 SGHNT and CDR2 YYREEE (reference sequence). CDR3 length: 15 residues. Trimming at V came to 0 bases and at J to 2 bases, leaving 2 bases not matched to a gene. CDR3: CASSLVGGPGNTIYF. The CDR3 DNA follows: TGTGCCAGCAGCTTGGTAGGGGGCCCTGGAAACACCATATATTTT.

The V call is TRBV28, the J call TRBJ1-2; 7 nucleotides line up with TRBD1. This CDR3 spans 17 amino acids. Trimming took 1 base from V and 4 from J; bases not matched to a gene: 12. Germline CDR1 MDHEN, CDR2 SYDVKM. The CDR3 spells CASSLSTTGSLGYGYTF. In DNA, the CDR3 is TGTGCCAGCAGTTTATCAACGACAGGGTCCCTTGGCTATGGCTACACCTTC.

This clone has only one observation. The CDR3 loop reads CASSLYSVPGQVRGGYEQYF. CDR3 bases: TGTGCCAGCAGTCTCTATTCAGTCCCGGGACAGGTTCGCGGGGGCTACGAGCAGTACTTC. This sequence joins TRBV27 and TRBJ2-7, with TRBD1 as a possible D gene (8 bases). This CDR3 has 20 amino acids. V was shortened by 5 bases and J by 3 bases, with 32 bases between the two germline ends. The germline CDR1 and CDR2 sequences are MNHEY and SMNVEV (reference sequence).

The chain joins TRBV7-6 to TRBJ1-3; 9 nucleotides align to TRBD1. Germline V gene data show CDR1 as SGHVS and CDR2 as FNYEAQ. This CDR3 spans 16 amino acids. V was pared by 5 bases and J by 8 bases, with 13 bases of the junction left unmatched. The CDR3 region has the DNA TGTGCCAGCAGCCCCCTATATACAGGGGGCTCAGACACCATATATTTT. Its translation is CASSPLYTGGSDTIYF.

This sequence joins TRBV6-5 and TRBJ1-5, with D possibly matching TRBD1 (5 bases). The germline V gene has CDR1 MNHEY and CDR2 SVGAGI. Trimming cost V 5 bases and J 0 bases, with 11 bases left between them. This CDR3 contains 15 residues. CDR3 coding DNA: TGTGCCAGCAGTACCTCAGGGTTTAGCAATCAGCCCCAGCATTTT. Residues: CASSTSGFSNQPQHF.

This clone has just a few counts. The sample holds other DNA sequences that translate to the same CDR3. The V and J genes are TRBV10-3 and TRBJ1-5; unclear D gene. CDR1 ENHRY and CDR2 SYGVKD come from the germline V gene. CDR3 size: 13 residues. V lost 4 bases, J lost 4 bases, and 8 bases lay in between. CDR3 amino acids: CAISGAGNQPQHF. DNA of the CDR3: TGTGCCATCAGTGGGGCCGGTAATCAGCCCCAGCATTTT.

The rearrangement uses TRBV6-5 and TRBJ2-3; D is ambiguous. The CDR3 consists of 14 residues. Germline values: CDR1 MNHEY, CDR2 SVGAGI. V was shortened by 4 bases and J by 4 bases, with 12 bases between the two germline ends. The CDR3 loop is CASSLSYSADTQYF. CDR3 bases: TGTGCCAGCAGTTTGTCTTATAGTGCAGATACGCAGTATTTT.

This rearrangement joins TRBV11-3 to TRBJ1-2; no definite D call. The germline CDR1 and CDR2 sequences are SGHNT and YENEEA. This CDR3 comprises 13 residues. The V gene lost 3 bases and the J gene lost 3 bases, with 8 bases spanning the gap. This CDR3 reads CASSLEKDYGYTF. Here the CDR3 DNA reads TGTGCCAGCAGCTTGGAGAAGGACTATGGCTACACCTTC.

The chain links TRBV5-6 to TRBJ1-4, with D perhaps matching TRBD1 (6 bases). Trimming pared 4 bases from V and 0 bases from J, leaving 10 bases between. The CDR3 has 15 amino acids. Germline CDR1 is SGHDT and CDR2 is YYEEEE. The CDR3 is CASSAGTTTNEKLFF. Written as DNA, the CDR3 is TGTGCCAGCAGCGCCGGGACAACAACTAATGAAAAACTGTTTTTT.

This chain joins TRBV28 and TRBJ2-1, with TRBD2 matching over 8 bases. The V and J ends lost 5 bases and 0 bases, in that order; junction bases with no gene match: 6. CDR3 length: 16 residues. Germline V gives CDR1 MDHEN, CDR2 SYDVKM. The chain's CDR3 is CASSTPGGGSYNEQFF. In nucleotides, the CDR3 is TGTGCCAGCAGTACCCCCGGGGGGGGCTCCTACAATGAGCAGTTCTTC.